These 27 T cell receptor beta chains were sequenced from one sample in a study of beta chain features in type 1 diabetes (dated by TCRdb to 2016 to 2019). Results and caveats for the whole study, not just this receptor: In all four CD4+ subsets, TCRB CDR3 length was moderately but significantly shorter in type 1 diabetes patients.

These TCRs' antigens remain unknown. Library preparation was by the immunoSEQ multiplex PCR assay. All of the isolated RNA was reverse transcribed with the High Capacity cDNA Reverse Transcription Kit, so expressed TCRB transcripts were sequenced. As stored in TCRdb, this immuneACCESS dataset retains in-frame rearrangements with V and J assigned. A fraction of the clones does not appear; measured against another copy, unresolved V genes explain less than half of the discrepancy, and the remainder lacks a known reason. The sample has roughly 700,000 clones on record, roughly an eighth of them singletons. Approximately 0.022% of the sample goes to the ten largest clones. The sequencing sample was made of naive CD4+ T cells from blood. In the paper's terms, the cell subset or site label means: true naive CD4+ T cells. Receptor source: a man aged 18 to 29 with type 1 diabetes.

The chain employs TRBV7-2 and TRBJ2-5; TRBD1 might be the D (6 bases). The CDR3 has 13 residues. Germline loops: CDR1 SGHTA, CDR2 FQGNSA. The V end lost 4 bases, the J end lost 5 bases, and 11 bases lay between the germline ends. The CDR3 region has the DNA TGTGCCAGCAGCTCGTACAGGGAGGAGACCCAGTACTTC. Translated: CASSSYREETQYF.

The rearrangement joins TRBV9 to TRBJ1-1; a possible D gene is TRBD1 (5 bases). CDR1 SGDLS and CDR2 YYNGEE come from the germline V gene. CDR3 length equals 14 residues. Trimming cost V 4 bases and J 1 base, with 11 bases left between them. The CDR3 protein is CASSRIGANTEAFF. CDR3 bases: TGTGCCAGCAGCAGAATTGGGGCGAACACTGAAGCTTTCTTT.

Only a few counts were recorded for this clone. The V call is TRBV29-1, the J call TRBJ2-1; TRBD2 is a possible D gene (7 bases). V lost 6 bases and J 8 bases, leaving 32 bases between the germline ends. CDR3 length: 18 amino acids. Germline V CDR1 and CDR2: SQVTM, ANQGSEA. CDR3 bases: TGCAGCGTAGGGGGAGGGCAGGGTCTGCTTCTGGGATTCTATGAGCAGTTCTTC. It codes for CSVGGGQGLLLGFYEQFF.

This clone was seen a few times. Other DNA variants within this sample encode the same CDR3. The chain joins TRBV30 to TRBJ1-1; D is uncertain. Deletions cut 1 base from V and 1 base from J, with 7 bases between. The CDR3 is 13 residues long. Germline CDR1 GTSNPN, CDR2 SVGIG (reference sequence). The CDR3 bases are TGTGCCTGGAGTGGGCAAGGGAACACTGAAGCTTTCTTT. As protein: CAWSGQGNTEAFF.

This chain connects TRBV2 to TRBJ2-3, with 10 bases matching TRBD2. The length of the CDR3 is 15 residues. V shed 5 bases and J 3 bases; nucleotides not matched to a gene: 5. The germline V gene encodes CDR1 SNHLY and CDR2 FYNNEI. The CDR3 coding sequence is TGTGCCAGCAGTCAGAGCGGGGGGGCAACAGATACGCAGTATTTT. It is translated as CASSQSGGATDTQYF.

The chain recombines TRBV4-1 with TRBJ2-1; 10 positions agree with TRBD2. Looked up from germline, CDR1 is MGHRA and CDR2 is YSYEKL. With V trimmed by 6 bases and J by 9 bases, 11 bases remained unmatched. The CDR3 has 15 amino acids. The CDR3 region is CASRPPERGGGEQFF. In DNA form, the CDR3 reads TGCGCCAGCAGGCCGCCCGAGCGGGGGGGCGGTGAGCAGTTCTTC.

This rearrangement joins TRBV27 to TRBJ1-2; no definite D call. CDR3 length: 13 amino acids. Germline loops: CDR1 MNHEY, CDR2 SMNVEV (reference sequence). V gave up 4 bases and J gave up 4 bases, with 10 bases separating them. Here the CDR3 DNA reads TGTGCCAGCAGTTCTCCCAACTTCTATGGCTACACCTTC. Translated: CASSSPNFYGYTF.

The chain carries TRBV6-5 and TRBJ1-1; a possible D gene is TRBD1 (5 bases). The V and J ends lost 8 bases and 3 bases respectively, with 7 bases between them. The CDR3 sequence is 11 residues long. Germline values: CDR1 MNHEY, CDR2 SVGAGI. DNA of the CDR3: TGTGCCAGCCAGGGTTACACTGAAGCTTTCTTT. It is translated as CASQGYTEAFF.

This clone was counted a few times. The rearrangement joins TRBV5-1 to TRBJ2-2, with D possibly matching TRBD2 (6 bases). V was clipped by 7 bases and J by 1 base, with 8 bases between them. This CDR3 is built from 13 residues. Germline V lookup: CDR1 SGHRS, CDR2 YFSETQ. The chain's CDR3 is CASQGGNTGELFF. The CDR3 coding sequence is TGCGCCAGCCAGGGAGGGAACACCGGGGAGCTGTTTTTT.

This clone was seen a few times. The J gene is TRBJ1-1, the V gene TRBV30; D call uncertain. V dropped 0 bases and J dropped 5 bases, with 13 bases sitting between them. Germline assignment: CDR1 GTSNPN and CDR2 SVGIG (reference sequence). The CDR3 is made up of 14 amino acids. As DNA, the CDR3 is TGTGCCTGGAGTGTACTATTCGAAGGAACTGAAGCTTTCTTT. Translated: CAWSVLFEGTEAFF.

The rearrangement links TRBV5-4 to TRBJ2-5; D is unclear. This CDR3 is 15 amino acids long. V lost 1 base and J lost 4, with 14 bases in between. The germline gives CDR1 SGHNT, CDR2 YYREEE (reference sequence). Here the CDR3 DNA reads TGTGCCAGCAGCTTGTACGTTGACTTAGGAGAGACCCAGTACTTC. It translates to CASSLYVDLGETQYF.

This clone appeared a few times. Other DNA variants within this sample encode the same CDR3. This chain joins TRBV14 and TRBJ1-3; D is uncertain. Looked up from germline, CDR1 is SGHDN and CDR2 is FVKESK. This CDR3 is 12 amino acids long. V was pared by 4 bases and J by 5 bases, with 6 bases between. CDR3 in DNA: TGTGCCAGCAGCCCGGGCAGAAACACCATATATTTT. As protein: CASSPGRNTIYF.

This chain links TRBV9 with TRBJ1-1, with D possibly being TRBD1 (6 bases). The CDR3 extends over 13 amino acids. Germline CDR1 SGDLS, CDR2 YYNGEE. V lost 0 bases and J 6 bases, leaving 9 bases between the germline ends. The CDR3 coding sequence is TGTGCCAGCAGCGTAGTAACAGGGCCTGAAGCTTTCTTT. This encodes CASSVVTGPEAFF.

Only a few counts were recorded for this clone. V and J are TRBV10-1 and TRBJ1-2; D unresolved. CDR1 and CDR2 (germline): WNHNN, SYGVQD (reference sequence). This CDR3 spans 13 amino acids. Between the trimmed V and J ends, which lost 2 bases and 4 bases, there was a span of 8 bases. The CDR3 region has the DNA TGCGCCAGCAGTGAGACCACGTTCTATGGCTACACCTTC. This gives the protein CASSETTFYGYTF.

The V call is TRBV7-9, the J call TRBJ1-4; no definite D call. Germline lookup yields CDR1 SEHNR and CDR2 FQNEAQ (reference sequence). V lost 4 bases, J lost 0 bases, and 9 bases lay in between. This CDR3 has 15 amino acids. CDR3 sequence (DNA): TGTGCCAGCAGCTACTCCTGGACAACTAATGAAAAACTGTTTTTT. This translates into CASSYSWTTNEKLFF.

The chain links TRBV27 to TRBJ1-5, with D possibly matching TRBD1 (6 bases). The CDR3 is 16 amino acids. V was pared by 6 bases and J by 1 base, with 16 bases between. Germline CDR1 MNHEY, CDR2 SMNVEV (reference sequence). DNA for the CDR3: TGTGCCAGCAGCTTTACCGGGACATCAAGCAATCAGCCCCAGCATTTT. As protein: CASSFTGTSSNQPQHF.

This rearrangement joins TRBV14 to TRBJ2-3; TRBD2 matches 7 bases. V dropped 4 bases and J dropped 3; count of bases not matched to a gene: 7. Germline assignment: CDR1 SGHDN and CDR2 FVKESK. The CDR3 is 15 residues long. Written as DNA, the CDR3 is TGTGCCAGCAGCCCCTATGGGGGGGTAACAGATACGCAGTATTTT. This sequence encodes CASSPYGGVTDTQYF. The full variable domain, rest sourced from reference TRBV14 and TRBJ2-3, is EAGVTQFPSHSVIEKGQTVTLRCDPISGHDNLYWYRRVMGKEIKFLLHFVKESKQDESGMPNNRFLAERTGGTYSTLKVQPAELEDSGVYFCASSPYGGVTDTQYFGPGTRLTVL.

This clone was observed a few times. This rearrangement joins TRBV7-2 to TRBJ1-2; 8 positions agree with TRBD1. The V segment lost 5 bases and the J segment 7 bases; nucleotides outside the gene matches: 6. The CDR3 has 13 residues. From germline, CDR1 is SGHTA and CDR2 FQGNSA. CDR3 amino acids: CASSPGTGIGYTF. The CDR3 nucleotides read TGTGCCAGCAGCCCAGGGACAGGCATTGGCTACACCTTC.

J is TRBJ2-5 and V is TRBV5-1; D ambiguous. Germline values: CDR1 SGHRS, CDR2 YFSETQ. This CDR3 spans 14 amino acids. V lost 0 bases and J 2 bases, leaving 8 bases between the germline ends. Here the CDR3 DNA reads TGCGCCAGCAGCTTGGCGCCTAGTCAAGAGACCCAGTACTTC. Translating gives CASSLAPSQETQYF.

This clone has just a few counts. The chain recombines TRBV11-2 with TRBJ1-1, with D hard to call. CDR1 is SGHAT and CDR2 is FQNNGV in the germline V gene. V was pared by 3 bases and J by 0 bases, with 5 bases between. The CDR3 spans 13 residues. Written as DNA, the CDR3 is TGTGCCAGCAGCTTCGTAGTGAACACTGAAGCTTTCTTT. Its protein product is CASSFVVNTEAFF.

This clone was seen a few times. The chain recombines TRBV6-5 with TRBJ2-7; D is unclear. V lost 0 bases to trimming and J lost 0 bases, with 9 bases between them. This CDR3 region has 15 residues. Germline V gene data show CDR1 as MNHEY and CDR2 as SVGAGI. The CDR3 loop is CASSYSPGNSYEQYF. The CDR3 bases are TGTGCCAGCAGTTACTCTCCAGGAAACTCCTACGAGCAGTACTTC.

This chain joins TRBV18 and TRBJ1-4; the D is unclear. Germline V gene sequence: CDR1 KGHSH, CDR2 LQKENI. V was trimmed by 3 bases and J by 8 bases, leaving 13 bases between them. The CDR3 covers 14 residues. CDR3 nucleotide sequence: TGTGCCAGCTCACCCTCCGGGCGGGAGGAAAAACTGTTTTTT. It codes for CASSPSGREEKLFF.

This clone has a handful of counts. The rearrangement joins TRBV6-6 to TRBJ2-1; D perhaps matches TRBD2 (6 bases). This CDR3 is built from 15 residues. The V end was cut by 2 bases, the J end by 6 bases, with 14 bases between. Germline V gives CDR1 MNHNY, CDR2 SVGAGI (reference sequence). In DNA form, the CDR3 reads TGTGCCAGCAGTTACACGGCTAGCGCCGGCAATGAGCAGTTCTTC. This encodes CASSYTASAGNEQFF.

The chain couples TRBV2 to TRBJ1-2, with 9 bases fitting TRBD1. Per germline, CDR1 SNHLY and CDR2 FYNNEI. CDR3 length: 14 residues. After removal of 1 base from V and 4 bases from J, the junction contained 1 base not matched to a gene. CDR3 region: CASSEGTGVYGYTF. CDR3 nucleotide sequence: TGTGCCAGCAGTGAAGGGACAGGGGTCTATGGCTACACCTTC.

The V call is TRBV29-1, the J call TRBJ1-3; 7 positions agree with TRBD1. This CDR3 region has 14 residues. The V gene's germline CDR1 is SQVTM and CDR2 ANQGSEA. V was clipped by 4 bases and J by 1 base; unmatched bases: 4. The CDR3 DNA reads TGCAGCGTTGCAGGGGGTACGTCTGGAAACACCATATATTTT. This gives the protein CSVAGGTSGNTIYF.

V gene TRBV2 combines with J gene TRBJ1-5, with D hard to call. Trimming removed 1 base at V and 4 bases at J, with 5 bases between. This CDR3 has 13 residues. Germline CDR1 is SNHLY and CDR2 is FYNNEI. The CDR3 region is CASSEGPNQPQHF. CDR3 coding DNA: TGTGCCAGCAGTGAAGGACCGAATCAGCCCCAGCATTTT. Complete variable domain (other parts from reference TRBV2 and TRBJ1-5): EPEVTQTPSHQVTQMGQEVILRCVPISNHLYFYWYRQILGQKVEFLVSFYNNEISEKSEIFDDQFSVERPDGSNFTLKIRSTKLEDSAMYFCASSEGPNQPQHFGDGTRLSIL.

As to this clone: Other DNA sequences in the sample encode the same CDR3. The chain employs TRBV28 and TRBJ1-1; tentative D call: TRBD1 (5 bases). The CDR3 loop spans 13 amino acids. Per the germline V gene, CDR1 is MDHEN and CDR2 is SYDVKM. With 4 bases removed from V and 1 base from J, the gap between germline ends came to 7 bases. The CDR3 loop is CASSSGQNTEAFF. CDR3 nucleotides: TGTGCCAGCAGTTCCGGACAGAACACTGAAGCTTTCTTT.